The clone carrying this TCR beta chain was counted a few times. What it binds is unknown. Assay used: immunoSEQ multiplex PCR; TCRdb lists only in-frame clones, some missing. The sample shows about 89,000 clones, 90% of them seen only once. Germline lookup yields CDR1 LGHNA and CDR2 YNFKEQ. The CDR3 totals 15 residues. The junction had 5 bases not matched to a gene; V was cut back by 3 bases and J by 5 bases. The sample is drawn from a study of PD-1 blockade in classical Hodgkin lymphoma. Study-wide context: Patients received nivolumab 3 mg/kg intravenously every 2 weeks.

Study-level results: The origin of the repertoire differences remains undefined, with disease activity or prior therapy as possible causes. Whoever responded completely had baseline diversity much like that seen in newly diagnosed patients.

Time point noted: cycle 4 day 1 (C4D1), after around six weeks of nivolumab. All patients relapsed after autologous stem cell transplantation, and brentuximab vedotin exposure varied. The material sequenced was peripheral blood mononuclear cells (PBMCs), taken before the fourth cycle of nivolumab. The gene calls are TRBV4-2 and TRBJ2-1, with 9 bases that match TRBD1. The sequence derives from a human donor with classical Hodgkin lymphoma. The CDR3 region is CASSHPGQGDNEQFF. In DNA form, the CDR3 reads TGTGCCAGCAGCCATCCGGGACAGGGTGACAATGAGCAGTTCTTC.